The clone carrying this T cell receptor beta chain was recorded a few times. Its antigen is unidentified. Sequencing targeted expressed TCRB transcripts, as all isolated RNA had been reverse transcribed. Reads from naive, central memory and regulatory T cell samples averaged about 3.8 million. The protocol was immunoSEQ multiplex PCR, while the TCRdb copy is restricted to in-frame clones and leaves out a portion. This sample yields hundreds of thousands of clones, of which around 16% are seen a single time; 0.07% to 0.095% belongs to the top ten. This sample stems from a study of beta chain features in type 1 diabetes. Study information: Sorted cells, roughly 98,000,000 in number, were examined across all samples. Whole-study findings and limits: Insertion counts at VDJ junctions were lower in type 1 diabetes patients, who also showed more deletions there.

There are 15 residues in the CDR3. V was trimmed by 5 bases and J by 7 bases, leaving 17 bases between them. CDR1 and CDR2 (germline): MGHDK, SYGVNS. Sort purity for all populations was recorded as exceeding 98%. This TCR came from a man aged 18 to 29 in good health. The rearrangement joins TRBV25-1 to TRBJ2-2, with D tentatively TRBD1 (5 bases). The specimen sequenced was naive CD4+ T cells from blood. The DNA of the CDR3 is TGTGCCAGCAGTCCCTGGGCAGGGCGGATCGGGGAGCTGTTTTTT. This translates into CASSPWAGRIGELFF.